These T cell receptor beta chains were read from a single sample in a study of cytomegalovirus exposure and HLA in healthy donors. TCRdb's table, derived via immunoSEQ multiplex PCR, lists solely in-frame clones and lacks some. The table shows 260,000 or so clones, with about 87% occurring only once. Source material: PBMCs. The source of these receptors is a man aged 18 to 30 in good health and CMV-seronegative. Both conserved end residues are part of each CDR3. The D gene is left open where the match is weak. Some rows mark clone size as missing; the rest say once, few, many or name a class of expanded clone.

D gene: NA
J gene: TRBJ1-1
clone size: NA
V gene: TRBV9
CDR3 protein: CASSARVSVTEAFF
CDR3 DNA: TGTGCCAGCAGCGCCAGGGTATCCGTCACTGAAGCTTTCTTT

D gene: NA
J gene: TRBJ1-2
clone size: NA
V gene: TRBV4-1
CDR3 protein: CASSQDSQGSYYGYTF
CDR3 DNA: TGCGCCAGCAGCCAGGATTCTCAGGGGAGCTATTATGGCTACACCTTC

D gene: NA
J gene: TRBJ2-1
clone size: NA
V gene: TRBV9
CDR3 protein: CASSVERSSYNEQFF
CDR3 DNA: TGTGCCAGCAGCGTAGAGCGGAGCTCCTACAATGAGCAGTTCTTC

D gene: NA
J gene: TRBJ2-3
clone size: NA
V gene: TRBV9
CDR3 protein: CASSVGATRNTDTQYF
CDR3 DNA: TGTGCCAGCAGCGTAGGAGCGACGCGAAACACAGATACGCAGTATTTT

D gene: NA
J gene: TRBJ1-5
clone size: NA
V gene: TRBV6-1
CDR3 protein: CASKGTPEGQPQHF
CDR3 DNA: TGTGCCAGCAAAGGGACTCCTGAGGGGCAGCCCCAGCATTTT

D gene: TRBD1
J gene: TRBJ1-5
clone size: NA
V gene: TRBV27
CDR3 protein: CASSPTGGIQPQHF
CDR3 DNA: TGTGCCAGCAGTCCCACAGGGGGCATTCAGCCCCAGCATTTT

D gene: TRBD1
J gene: TRBJ2-7
clone size: NA
V gene: TRBV7-8
CDR3 protein: CASSQGVRQGGYEQYF
CDR3 DNA: TGTGCCAGCAGTCAGGGGGTTCGGCAGGGTGGGTACGAGCAGTACTTC

D gene: NA
J gene: TRBJ2-5
clone size: NA
V gene: TRBV27
CDR3 protein: CASRTQTSGDQETQYF
CDR3 DNA: TGTGCCAGCAGGACGCAAACCTCAGGGGACCAAGAGACCCAGTACTTC

D gene: NA
J gene: TRBJ2-2
clone size: NA
V gene: TRBV11-2
CDR3 protein: CASSSHSGAGELFF
CDR3 DNA: TGTGCCAGCAGCTCGCATTCCGGGGCCGGGGAGCTGTTTTTT

D gene: TRBD1
J gene: TRBJ2-4
clone size: NA
V gene: TRBV5-1
CDR3 protein: CASSTPLVGQGVNIQYF
CDR3 DNA: TGCGCCAGCAGCACCCCTCTAGTCGGACAGGGAGTAAACATTCAGTACTTC

D gene: NA
J gene: TRBJ2-1
clone size: NA
V gene: TRBV4-1
CDR3 protein: CASSQSGTGTYNEQFF
CDR3 DNA: TGCGCCAGCAGCCAATCCGGGACTGGGACTTACAATGAGCAGTTCTTC

D gene: NA
J gene: TRBJ1-6
clone size: once
V gene: TRBV7-2
CDR3 protein: CASSSDRSYNSPLHF
CDR3 DNA: TGTGCCAGCAGCTCTGACAGGTCCTATAATTCACCCCTCCACTTT

D gene: TRBD1
J gene: TRBJ2-1
clone size: NA
V gene: TRBV5-1
CDR3 protein: CASSLSGTGPLNEQFF
CDR3 DNA: TGCGCCAGCAGCTTATCCGGGACAGGGCCACTCAATGAGCAGTTCTTC

D gene: TRBD1
J gene: TRBJ2-1
clone size: NA
V gene: TRBV5-1
CDR3 protein: CASSSPGQGYNEQFF
CDR3 DNA: TGCGCCAGCAGCTCGCCGGGACAGGGTTACAATGAGCAGTTCTTC

D gene: NA
J gene: TRBJ1-5
clone size: NA
V gene: TRBV13
CDR3 protein: CASSPGGGQPQHF
CDR3 DNA: TGTGCCAGCAGCCCTGGGGGGGGCCAGCCCCAGCATTTT

D gene: NA
J gene: TRBJ2-7
clone size: NA
V gene: TRBV2
CDR3 protein: CASTQRSYEQYF
CDR3 DNA: TGTGCCAGCACACAAAGGAGCTACGAGCAGTACTTC

D gene: TRBD1
J gene: TRBJ2-7
clone size: NA
V gene: TRBV6-1
CDR3 protein: CASSETGQGSNEQYF
CDR3 DNA: TGTGCCAGCAGTGAAACGGGACAGGGAAGTAACGAGCAGTACTTC

D gene: TRBD1
J gene: TRBJ1-6
clone size: once
V gene: TRBV7-9
CDR3 protein: CASSPGPGGNSPLHF
CDR3 DNA: TGTGCCAGCAGCCCAGGGCCAGGGGGCAATTCACCCCTCCACTTT

D gene: TRBD2
J gene: TRBJ2-2
clone size: NA
V gene: TRBV5-4
CDR3 protein: CASSSSRGAGGKGRGELFF
CDR3 DNA: TGTGCCAGCAGCTCATCCCGAGGAGCGGGAGGGAAGGGGCGCGGGGAGCTGTTTTTT

D gene: TRBD2
J gene: TRBJ2-5
clone size: NA
V gene: TRBV29-1
CDR3 protein: CSPWGSGRQETQYF
CDR3 DNA: TGCAGCCCCTGGGGTAGCGGGAGGCAAGAGACCCAGTACTTC

D gene: TRBD2
J gene: TRBJ2-5
clone size: few
V gene: TRBV5-1
CDR3 protein: CASSLVVASGSSVETQYF
CDR3 DNA: TGCGCCAGCAGCTTGGTTGTAGCTAGCGGGAGTTCGGTGGAGACCCAGTACTTC

D gene: TRBD1
J gene: TRBJ1-5
clone size: NA
V gene: TRBV2
CDR3 protein: CASMNWAGQEVSNQPQHF
CDR3 DNA: TGTGCCAGCATGAACTGGGCCGGACAGGAGGTTTCCAATCAGCCCCAGCATTTT

D gene: TRBD1
J gene: TRBJ2-5
clone size: NA
V gene: TRBV5-1
CDR3 protein: CASSLRTGPETQYF
CDR3 DNA: TGCGCCAGCAGCTTACGGACAGGGCCAGAGACCCAGTACTTC

D gene: TRBD1
J gene: TRBJ1-2
clone size: NA
V gene: TRBV7-2
CDR3 protein: CASKTGELGYGYTF
CDR3 DNA: TGTGCCAGCAAGACAGGGGAACTAGGCTATGGCTACACCTTC

D gene: TRBD2
J gene: TRBJ2-5
clone size: NA
V gene: TRBV6-6
CDR3 protein: CASSYSERGETQYF
CDR3 DNA: TGTGCCAGCAGTTACTCGGAGCGGGGAGAGACCCAGTACTTC

D gene: TRBD2
J gene: TRBJ2-3
clone size: NA
V gene: TRBV7-7
CDR3 protein: CASSLGGGGTDTQYF
CDR3 DNA: TGTGCTAGCAGCTTAGGCGGGGGGGGCACAGATACGCAGTATTTT

D gene: NA
J gene: TRBJ1-6
clone size: NA
V gene: TRBV5-1
CDR3 protein: CASSLDTKRSPLHF
CDR3 DNA: TGCGCCAGCAGCTTGGACACAAAGCGTTCACCCCTCCACTTT

D gene: TRBD2
J gene: TRBJ2-1
clone size: NA
V gene: TRBV30
CDR3 protein: CAWTITLAGGPLF
CDR3 DNA: TGTGCCTGGACCATAACCCTAGCGGGAGGGCCTCTCTTC

D gene: NA
J gene: TRBJ2-1
clone size: NA
V gene: TRBV11-2
CDR3 protein: CASSFEGGSNNEQFF
CDR3 DNA: TGTGCCAGCAGCTTCGAGGGTGGATCTAACAATGAGCAGTTCTTC

D gene: NA
J gene: TRBJ2-2
clone size: NA
V gene: TRBV9
CDR3 protein: CASSAGTGELFF
CDR3 DNA: TGTGCCAGCAGCGCGGGAACCGGGGAGCTGTTTTTT

D gene: TRBD2
J gene: TRBJ2-1
clone size: NA
V gene: TRBV5-1
CDR3 protein: CASSFSGGSSYNEQFF
CDR3 DNA: TGCGCCAGCAGCTTTAGCGGGGGGAGCTCCTACAATGAGCAGTTCTTC

D gene: NA
J gene: TRBJ1-3
clone size: few
V gene: TRBV10-2
CDR3 protein: CASSESRSYGNTIYF
CDR3 DNA: TGCGCCAGCAGTGAGTCCCGGAGCTATGGAAACACCATATATTTT

D gene: NA
J gene: TRBJ2-1
clone size: NA
V gene: TRBV25-1
CDR3 protein: CASSSGYNEQFF
CDR3 DNA: TGTGCCTCCTCCTCCGGGTACAATGAGCAGTTCTTC

D gene: NA
J gene: TRBJ2-7
clone size: few
V gene: TRBV2
CDR3 protein: CASSLLWQYF
CDR3 DNA: TGTGCCAGCAGTCTCCTGTGGCAGTACTTC

D gene: TRBD1
J gene: TRBJ2-7
clone size: NA
V gene: TRBV6-6
CDR3 protein: CASNNFRAGGYEQYF
CDR3 DNA: TGTGCCAGCAATAATTTTAGAGCAGGGGGCTACGAGCAGTACTTC

D gene: NA
J gene: TRBJ2-1
clone size: many
V gene: TRBV21-1
CDR3 protein: CASTLLPLLQTSGSSNEQFF
CDR3 DNA: TGTGCCAGCACCCTCCTCCCCCTCCTCCAGACTAGCGGGAGTTCTAATGAGCAGTTCTTC

D gene: NA
J gene: TRBJ2-1
clone size: NA
V gene: TRBV11-3
CDR3 protein: CASSRTRENNEQFF
CDR3 DNA: TGTGCCAGCAGTAGGACCCGGGAAAACAATGAGCAGTTCTTC

D gene: TRBD1
J gene: TRBJ2-7
clone size: NA
V gene: TRBV7-9
CDR3 protein: CASSGTKRTGRVVEQYF
CDR3 DNA: TGTGCCAGCAGCGGTACAAAGAGGACAGGGCGGGTTGTCGAGCAGTACTTC

D gene: NA
J gene: TRBJ1-1
clone size: once
V gene: TRBV4-3
CDR3 protein: CASSTYEPNTEAFF
CDR3 DNA: TGCGCCAGCAGCACCTACGAGCCTAACACTGAAGCTTTCTTT

D gene: NA
J gene: TRBJ1-2
clone size: few
V gene: TRBV5-1
CDR3 protein: CASSLAGADYGYTF
CDR3 DNA: TGCGCCAGCAGCTTGGCAGGTGCAGACTATGGCTACACCTTC

D gene: NA
J gene: TRBJ2-7
clone size: NA
V gene: TRBV18
CDR3 protein: CASSRNRAGPEGYEQYF
CDR3 DNA: TGTGCCAGCTCAAGGAACAGGGCGGGCCCCGAGGGCTACGAGCAGTACTTC

D gene: NA
J gene: TRBJ2-2
clone size: NA
V gene: TRBV10-3
CDR3 protein: CAISGGNTGELFF
CDR3 DNA: TGTGCCATCAGCGGAGGTAACACCGGGGAGCTGTTTTTT

D gene: NA
J gene: TRBJ2-5
clone size: NA
V gene: TRBV4-1
CDR3 protein: CASSPLGTGETQYF
CDR3 DNA: TGCGCCAGCAGCCCCCTGGGCACAGGGGAGACCCAGTACTTC

D gene: NA
J gene: TRBJ2-7
clone size: NA
V gene: TRBV4-1
CDR3 protein: CASSNSYEQYF
CDR3 DNA: TGCGCCAGCAGTAACAGCTACGAGCAGTACTTC

D gene: NA
J gene: TRBJ2-1
clone size: NA
V gene: TRBV19
CDR3 protein: CASSQPGIYNEQFF
CDR3 DNA: TGTGCCAGTAGCCAACCGGGAATATACAATGAGCAGTTCTTC

D gene: NA
J gene: TRBJ2-2
clone size: NA
V gene: TRBV27
CDR3 protein: CASSPRGGAGELFF
CDR3 DNA: TGTGCCAGCAGCCCACGAGGGGGGGCCGGGGAGCTGTTTTTT

D gene: NA
J gene: TRBJ2-7
clone size: few
V gene: TRBV5-1
CDR3 protein: CASSLRDTPYEQYF
CDR3 DNA: TGCGCCAGCAGCCTCCGGGACACTCCATACGAGCAGTACTTC

D gene: NA
J gene: TRBJ2-5
clone size: NA
V gene: TRBV25-1
CDR3 protein: CASSSDSNLQETQYF
CDR3 DNA: TGTGCCAGCAGTTCCGACAGCAACCTCCAAGAGACCCAGTACTTC

D gene: NA
J gene: TRBJ2-7
clone size: NA
V gene: TRBV7-2
CDR3 protein: CASSPVGGRSEQYF
CDR3 DNA: TGTGCCAGCAGCCCCGTCGGGGGGCGTAGCGAGCAGTACTTC

D gene: NA
J gene: TRBJ2-2
clone size: NA
V gene: TRBV5-1
CDR3 protein: CASSSPGANTGELFF
CDR3 DNA: TGCGCCAGCTCGTCCCCAGGGGCGAACACCGGGGAGCTGTTTTTT

D gene: TRBD2
J gene: TRBJ2-1
clone size: NA
V gene: TRBV11-2
CDR3 protein: CASSLRGGNEQFF
CDR3 DNA: TGTGCCAGCAGCCTGCGGGGGGGCAATGAGCAGTTCTTC

D gene: NA
J gene: TRBJ1-5
clone size: NA
V gene: TRBV28
CDR3 protein: CASSLVALLSNQPQHF
CDR3 DNA: TGTGCCAGCAGTTTAGTGGCCCTGCTGAGCAATCAGCCCCAGCATTTT

D gene: NA
J gene: TRBJ1-2
clone size: NA
V gene: TRBV28
CDR3 protein: CASSLPGGGYYGYTF
CDR3 DNA: TGTGCCAGCAGTCTACCGGGGGGCGGATACTATGGCTACACCTTC

D gene: NA
J gene: TRBJ2-2
clone size: NA
V gene: TRBV7-8
CDR3 protein: CASSFSQGFAGELFF
CDR3 DNA: TGTGCCAGCAGCTTCAGCCAGGGGTTCGCCGGGGAGCTGTTTTTT

D gene: NA
J gene: TRBJ1-1
clone size: NA
V gene: TRBV10-3
CDR3 protein: CAISEATDTEAFF
CDR3 DNA: TGTGCCATCAGTGAAGCGACCGACACTGAAGCTTTCTTT

D gene: TRBD1
J gene: TRBJ2-7
clone size: NA
V gene: TRBV6-5
CDR3 protein: CASSPTGEAYEQYF
CDR3 DNA: TGTGCCAGCAGTCCGACAGGGGAGGCCTACGAGCAGTACTTC

D gene: TRBD1
J gene: TRBJ1-2
clone size: once
V gene: TRBV11-2
CDR3 protein: CASSLEQGSYYGYTF
CDR3 DNA: TGTGCCAGCAGCTTGGAACAGGGGAGTTACTATGGCTACACCTTC

D gene: TRBD1
J gene: TRBJ2-5
clone size: NA
V gene: TRBV2
CDR3 protein: CASSRTGGAWETQYF
CDR3 DNA: TGTGCCAGCAGCCGGACAGGGGGCGCATGGGAGACCCAGTACTTC

D gene: TRBD1
J gene: TRBJ2-7
clone size: NA
V gene: TRBV13
CDR3 protein: CASSPRRTGGSYEQYF
CDR3 DNA: TGTGCCAGCAGCCCCCGCAGGACAGGGGGCTCCTACGAGCAGTACTTC